This TCR beta chain was captured in a study of T cell responses to AZD1222 COVID-19 vaccine. General study results and limits: Repertoires were collected only later (after the peak T cell response had occurred).

Concerning this clone: Its antigen remains unidentified.

Second-dose timings of about 4 or about 12 weeks were pooled. Sequencing used immunoSEQ multiplex PCR; TCRdb keeps in-frame clones, though not all of them. The table includes 90,000 to 120,000 clones, about 85% detected once. The sequenced sample was peripheral blood, obtained 28 days after the second AZD1222 dose. This TCR came from an adult who received the AZD1222 COVID-19 vaccine.

The CDR3: CASSSGTVSYEQYF. As DNA, the CDR3 is TGTGCCAGCAGCTCTGGGACAGTCTCCTACGAGCAGTACTTC. This sequence joins TRBV5-4 and TRBJ2-7; 7 nucleotides align to TRBD1. The CDR3 loop spans 14 amino acids. With V trimmed by 3 bases and J by 0 bases, 3 bases remained unmatched. Germline lookup yields CDR1 SGHNT and CDR2 YYREEE (reference sequence).